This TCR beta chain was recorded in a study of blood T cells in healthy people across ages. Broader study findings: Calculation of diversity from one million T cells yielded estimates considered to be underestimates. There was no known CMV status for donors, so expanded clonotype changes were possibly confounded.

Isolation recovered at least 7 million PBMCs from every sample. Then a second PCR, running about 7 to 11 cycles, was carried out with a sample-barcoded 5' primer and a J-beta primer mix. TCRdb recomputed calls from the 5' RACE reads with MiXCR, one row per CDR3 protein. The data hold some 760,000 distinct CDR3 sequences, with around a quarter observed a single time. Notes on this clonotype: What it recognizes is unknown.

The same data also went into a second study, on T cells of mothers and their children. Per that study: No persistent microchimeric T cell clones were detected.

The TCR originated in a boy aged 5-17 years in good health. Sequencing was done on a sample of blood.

CDR3 protein: CASSQDRGGDTGELFF. The CDR3 nucleotides are TGCGCCAGCAGCCAAGATCGGGGCGGGGACACCGGGGAGCTGTTTTTT. The rearrangement links TRBV4-3 to TRBJ2-2; tentatively, D is TRBD2 (6 bases). Trimming stripped 0 bases from V and 3 bases from J, with 11 bases between. This CDR3 has 16 amino acids. Per germline, CDR1 LGHNA and CDR2 YSLEER.